The 9 T cell receptor beta chains given below trace back to one sample, sequenced in a study of cytomegalovirus exposure and HLA in healthy donors. PCR employed 60 Vbeta and 13 Jbeta primers. The assay was immunoSEQ multiplex PCR, and TCRdb's table has in-frame clones only and misses some. The sample lists approximately 160,000 clones; around three quarters were seen once. Material for sequencing was PBMCs. The source is a middle-aged woman in good health and CMV-seronegative.

This clone was found a few times. The gene calls are TRBV19 and TRBJ2-3; 9 bases line up with TRBD2. CDR3 length equals 14 residues. The germline V gene has CDR1 LNHDA and CDR2 SQIVND (reference sequence). J was trimmed by 4 bases and V by 3 bases; bases with no gene match: 2. CDR3 loop: CASSIRGRADTQYF. As DNA, the CDR3 is TGTGCCAGTAGTATTCGCGGGAGGGCAGATACGCAGTATTTT.

This clone appeared a few times. The chain uses TRBV6-1 and TRBJ1-1, with a possible D match to TRBD1 (5 bases). CDR1 and CDR2 from the germline V gene are MNHNS and SASEGT. Between the trimmed V and J ends, which lost 3 bases and 1 base, there was a span of 9 bases. The CDR3 has 14 residues. CDR3 sequence (DNA): TGTGCCAGCAGTGAGGACATTACGAACACTGAAGCTTTCTTT. Amino acid sequence: CASSEDITNTEAFF.

This clone came up once. This rearrangement joins TRBV11-2 to TRBJ1-2; maybe TRBD1 (5 bases). V was clipped by 5 bases and J by 7 bases, with 8 bases between them. The CDR3 runs to 11 residues. The germline V gene encodes CDR1 SGHAT and CDR2 FQNNGV. CDR3 nucleotide sequence: TGTGCCAGCAGCCCAGGGTTTGGCTACACCTTC. This sequence encodes CASSPGFGYTF.

J is TRBJ2-5 and V is TRBV11-2, with TRBD2 identical over 8 bases. From germline, CDR1 is SGHAT and CDR2 FQNNGV. The J segment lost 4 bases and the V segment lost 5 bases, leaving 12 bases of the junction unmatched. This CDR3 region has 16 residues. CDR3 sequence reads: CASSPAGAGKRETQYF. The CDR3 bases are TGTGCCAGCAGCCCAGCGGGAGCGGGTAAACGAGAGACCCAGTACTTC.

The chain recombines TRBV11-2 with TRBJ2-4; 14 bases are a match to TRBD2. Germline CDR1 reads SGHAT; CDR2 reads FQNNGV. The CDR3 has 17 residues. With V trimmed by 2 bases and J by 8 bases, 8 bases remained unmatched. CDR3 region: CASSLNSGGLAGDIQYF. Here the CDR3 DNA reads TGTGCCAGCAGCTTAAATTCTGGGGGACTAGCGGGAGACATTCAGTACTTC.

For the CDR3, the DNA is TGTGCCAGCAGTTACTCGCAGGGTTACGAGCAGTACTTC. As protein: CASSYSQGYEQYF. This chain uses TRBV6-5 with TRBJ2-7, with D tentatively TRBD1 (5 bases). The CDR3 loop spans 13 amino acids. Germline CDR1 and CDR2: MNHEY and SVGAGI. Trimming left V 0 bases short and J 4 bases short, with 7 bases between.

The rearrangement uses TRBV7-3 and TRBJ2-1; 8 bases align to TRBD2. The germline V gene encodes CDR1 SGHTA and CDR2 FQGTGA. With V trimmed by 4 bases and J by 4 bases, 9 bases remained unmatched. The CDR3 has 16 residues. The CDR3 spells CASSSGGREGYNEQFF. In DNA form, the CDR3 reads TGTGCCAGCAGCTCGGGGGGGCGGGAAGGATACAATGAGCAGTTCTTC. The full variable domain, completed using reference TRBV7-3 and TRBJ2-1, is GAGVSQTPSNKVTEKGKYVELRCDPISGHTALYWYRQSLGQGPEFLIYFQGTGAADDSGLPNDRFFAVRPEGSVSTLKIQRTERGDSAVYLCASSSGGREGYNEQFFGPGTRLTVL.

The V gene is TRBV5-1, the J gene TRBJ1-2, with 8 bases lining up with TRBD1. Germline trimming cut 0 bases from V and 2 bases from J; bases unmatched to any gene: 3. This CDR3 comprises 15 residues. The germline gives CDR1 SGHRS, CDR2 YFSETQ. The CDR3 nucleotides are TGCGCCAGCAGCTTGGATCCAGGGGGCAACTATGGCTACACCTTC. This codes for CASSLDPGGNYGYTF.

The V and J genes are TRBV9 and TRBJ1-1; 8 nucleotides agree with TRBD1. After removal of 0 bases from V and 1 base from J, the junction contained 2 bases not matched to a gene. The CDR3 consists of 15 residues. Germline CDR1 reads SGDLS; CDR2 reads YYNGEE. The CDR3 bases are TGTGCCAGCAGCGTAGATACAGGGGGGAACACTGAAGCTTTCTTT. Translated, it gives CASSVDTGGNTEAFF.